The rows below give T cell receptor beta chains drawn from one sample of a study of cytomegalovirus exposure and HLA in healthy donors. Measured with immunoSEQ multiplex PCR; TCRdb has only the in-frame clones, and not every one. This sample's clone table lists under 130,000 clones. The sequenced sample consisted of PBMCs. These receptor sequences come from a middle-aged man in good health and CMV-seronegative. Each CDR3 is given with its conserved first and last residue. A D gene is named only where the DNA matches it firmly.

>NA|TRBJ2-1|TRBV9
CASSVEGESNSNEQFF
TGTGCCAGCAGCGTAGAGGGGGAGTCCAACTCCAATGAGCAGTTCTTC
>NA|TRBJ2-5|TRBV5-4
CASSFAQGQETQYF
TGTGCCAGCAGCTTCGCACAGGGCCAAGAGACCCAGTACTTC
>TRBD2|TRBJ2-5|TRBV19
CASSKGGLAGERGTQYF
TGTGCCAGTAGTAAGGGGGGGCTAGCGGGAGAACGGGGGACCCAGTACTTC
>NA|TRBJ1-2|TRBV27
CASSLGGPYGYTF
TGTGCCAGCAGCCTGGGGGGGCCCTATGGCTACACCTTC
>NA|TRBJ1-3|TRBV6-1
CASSLGQFSGNTIYF
TGTGCCAGCAGTTTAGGACAGTTCTCTGGAAACACCATATATTTT
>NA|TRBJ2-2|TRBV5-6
CASSLVDYPGELFF
TGTGCCAGCAGCTTGGTAGACTATCCCGGGGAGCTGTTTTTT
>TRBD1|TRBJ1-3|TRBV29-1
CSGGTGGNTIYF
TGCAGCGGGGGGACAGGAGGAAACACCATATATTTT
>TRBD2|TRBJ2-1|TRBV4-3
CASSQFRLAGLGEQFF
TGCGCCAGCAGCCAATTTCGGCTAGCGGGATTGGGTGAGCAGTTCTTC
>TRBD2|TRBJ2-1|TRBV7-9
CASSYAGGSFNEQFF
TGTGCCAGCAGCTACGCGGGAGGGAGCTTCAATGAGCAGTTCTTC
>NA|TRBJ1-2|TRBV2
CASSDQAYYGYTF
TGTGCCAGCAGTGACCAGGCGTACTATGGCTACACCTTC
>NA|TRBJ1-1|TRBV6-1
CASSEWAGLTEAFF
TGTGCCAGCAGTGAATGGGCAGGGCTCACTGAAGCTTTCTTT
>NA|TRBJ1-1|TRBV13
CASSWGVTEAFF
TGTGCCAGCAGCTGGGGGGTGACTGAAGCTTTCTTT
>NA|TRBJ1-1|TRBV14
CASSQQPGTEAFF
TGTGCCAGCAGCCAGCAACCGGGCACTGAAGCTTTCTTT
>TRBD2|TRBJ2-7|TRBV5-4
CASSLRTSGSLYEQYF
TGTGCCAGCAGCTTGAGGACTAGCGGGAGTTTATACGAGCAGTACTTC
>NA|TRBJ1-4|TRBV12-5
CASAPSGDGEKLFF
TGTGCTAGTGCCCCGTCAGGGGATGGTGAAAAACTGTTTTTT
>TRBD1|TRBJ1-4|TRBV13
CASSTRTGLGEKLFF
TGTGCCAGCAGCACTCGGACAGGGTTGGGTGAAAAACTGTTTTTT
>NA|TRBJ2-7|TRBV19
CASSIAGYEQYF
TGTGCCAGTAGTATCGCCGGCTACGAGCAGTACTTC
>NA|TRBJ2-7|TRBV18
CASSQQKAYEQYF
TGTGCCAGCTCACAACAGAAAGCCTACGAGCAGTACTTC
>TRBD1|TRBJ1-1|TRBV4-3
CASSFSIGQGGTEAFF
TGCGCCAGCAGCTTCTCCATCGGACAGGGTGGCACTGAAGCTTTCTTT
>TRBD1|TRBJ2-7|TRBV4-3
CASSQAYRGDYEQYF
TGCGCCAGCAGCCAAGCTTACAGGGGGGACTACGAGCAGTACTTC
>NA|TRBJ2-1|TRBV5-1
CASRGGSSYNEQFF
TGCGCCAGCAGGGGCGGGTCTTCCTACAATGAGCAGTTCTTC
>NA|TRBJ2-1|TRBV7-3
CASSSSNEQFF
TGTGCCAGCAGCTCATCCAATGAGCAGTTCTTC